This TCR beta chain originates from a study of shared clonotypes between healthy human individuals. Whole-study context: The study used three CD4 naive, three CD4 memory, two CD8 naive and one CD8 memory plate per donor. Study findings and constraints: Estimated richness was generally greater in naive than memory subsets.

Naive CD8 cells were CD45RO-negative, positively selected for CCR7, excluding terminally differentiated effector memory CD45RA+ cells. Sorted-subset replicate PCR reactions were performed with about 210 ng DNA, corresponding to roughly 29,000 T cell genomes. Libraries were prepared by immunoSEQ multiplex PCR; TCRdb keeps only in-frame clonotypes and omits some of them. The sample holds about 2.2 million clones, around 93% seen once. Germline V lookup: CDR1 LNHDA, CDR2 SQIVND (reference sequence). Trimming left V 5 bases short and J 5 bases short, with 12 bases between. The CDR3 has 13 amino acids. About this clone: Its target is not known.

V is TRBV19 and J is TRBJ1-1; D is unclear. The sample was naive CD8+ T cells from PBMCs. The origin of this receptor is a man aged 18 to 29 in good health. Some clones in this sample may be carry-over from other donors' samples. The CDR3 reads CASSVRFKTEAFF. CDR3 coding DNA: TGTGCCAGTAGTGTAAGGTTCAAGACTGAAGCTTTCTTT.